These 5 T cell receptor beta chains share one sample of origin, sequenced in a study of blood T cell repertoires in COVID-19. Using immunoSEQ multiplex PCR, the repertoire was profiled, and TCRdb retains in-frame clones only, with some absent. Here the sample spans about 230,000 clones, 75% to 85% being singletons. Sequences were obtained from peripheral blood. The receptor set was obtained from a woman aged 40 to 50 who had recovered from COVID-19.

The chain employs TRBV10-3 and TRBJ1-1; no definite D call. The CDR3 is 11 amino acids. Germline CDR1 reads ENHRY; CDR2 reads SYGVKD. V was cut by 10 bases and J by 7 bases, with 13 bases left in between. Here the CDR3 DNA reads TGTGCCACGAAGGAGGCGGGTGAAGCTTTCTTT. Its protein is CATKEAGEAFF.

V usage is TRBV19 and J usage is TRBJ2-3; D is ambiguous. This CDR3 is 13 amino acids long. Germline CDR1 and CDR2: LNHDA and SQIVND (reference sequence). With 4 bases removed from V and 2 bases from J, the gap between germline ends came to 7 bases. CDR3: CASSSGSTDTQYF. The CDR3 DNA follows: TGTGCCAGTAGTAGCGGCTCCACAGATACGCAGTATTTT.

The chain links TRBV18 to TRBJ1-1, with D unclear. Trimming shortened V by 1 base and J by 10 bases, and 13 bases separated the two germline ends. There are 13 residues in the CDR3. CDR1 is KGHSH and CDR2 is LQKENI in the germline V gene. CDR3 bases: TGTGCCAGCTCACCACGGAGGGAAATAGGAGCTTTCTTT. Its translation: CASSPRREIGAFF.

The CDR3 is CASSNLQGNEQFF. The CDR3 DNA is TGTGCCAGCTCGAACCTACAGGGGAATGAGCAGTTCTTC. This chain joins TRBV18 and TRBJ2-1; 7 bases are shared with TRBD1. The CDR3 is 13 residues long. V was clipped by 6 bases and J by 7 bases; unmatched bases: 6. Per the germline V gene, CDR1 is KGHSH and CDR2 is LQKENI.

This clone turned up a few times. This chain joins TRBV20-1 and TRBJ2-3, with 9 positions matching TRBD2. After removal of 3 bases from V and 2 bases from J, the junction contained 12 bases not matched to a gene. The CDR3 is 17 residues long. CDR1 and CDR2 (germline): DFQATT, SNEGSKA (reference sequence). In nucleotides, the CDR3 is TGCAGTGCTAGTCGGAGGGGACCGGGACTAGCCACAGATACGCAGTATTTT. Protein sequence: CSASRRGPGLATDTQYF.